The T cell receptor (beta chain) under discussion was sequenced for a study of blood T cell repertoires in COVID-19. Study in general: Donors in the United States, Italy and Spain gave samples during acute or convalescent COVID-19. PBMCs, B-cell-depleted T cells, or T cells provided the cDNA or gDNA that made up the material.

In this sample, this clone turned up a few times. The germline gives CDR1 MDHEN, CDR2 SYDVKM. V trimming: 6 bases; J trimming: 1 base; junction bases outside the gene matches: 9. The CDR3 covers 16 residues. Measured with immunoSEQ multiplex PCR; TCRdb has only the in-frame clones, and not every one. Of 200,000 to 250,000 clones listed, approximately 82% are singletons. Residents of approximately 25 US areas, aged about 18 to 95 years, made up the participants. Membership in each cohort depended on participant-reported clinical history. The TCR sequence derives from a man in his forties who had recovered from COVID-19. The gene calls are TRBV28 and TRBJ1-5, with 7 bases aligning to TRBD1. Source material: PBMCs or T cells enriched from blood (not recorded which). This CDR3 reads CASSLRQGRSNQPQHF. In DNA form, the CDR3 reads TGTGCCAGCAGCCTCAGACAGGGTCGAAGCAATCAGCCCCAGCATTTT.